This T cell receptor beta chain was retrieved from a study of T cells in Graves' hyperthyroidism and ophthalmopathy. This clonotype was counted between two and nine times. The CDR3 is 15 amino acids. J gave up 5 bases and V 8 bases, and 12 bases lay outside the gene matches. Germline V gene data show CDR1 as SEHNR and CDR2 as FQNEAQ (reference sequence). TCR beta CDR3 sequences were amplified from RNA transcripts. RT-PCR in the first round (using the HTBI primer set) targeted the TCR CDR3. From the multiplex PCR reads, TCRdb called clonotypes with MiXCR, one entry per CDR3 protein. The sample yields fewer than 850,000 distinct CDR3 sequences, 17% seen once.

The receptor's source is a man aged 50-60 years with Graves' hyperthyroidism. The chain has TRBV7-9 and TRBJ1-3, with TRBD1 identical over 7 bases. Sequenced: blood. As DNA, the CDR3 is TGTGCCAGCTTCCTCGTGCAGGGGGGCCGAAACACCATATATTTT. Translation gives CASFLVQGGRNTIYF.